The 7 T cell receptor beta chains reported below all come from one sample, sequenced in a study of CXCR3-negative and CXCR3-positive naive CD8 T cells. UMI-tagged TRB cDNA libraries were built via 5' RACE. TCRdb re-called the 5' RACE reads; one entry per CDR3 protein, DNA not given. This sample's table reports tens of thousands of distinct CDR3 sequences. Their antigen targets remain unknown. Study-wide findings and caveats: CXCR3-positive naive cells had more hydrophobic TRB CDR3s than CXCR3-negative naive cells.

The sample taken for sequencing was naive CXCR3+ CD8+ T cells from blood. Subset described: CD45RO-CCR7+CD27+CD95- naive CD8+ T cells expressing CXCR3 (TNR3+). The receptors were sampled from a human donor in good health. Some clones in this sample may be carry-over from other donors' samples.

The J gene is TRBJ2-3, the V gene TRBV9. This CDR3 has 14 residues. Germline CDR1 reads SGDLS; CDR2 reads YYNGEE. The CDR3 spells CASSGERLRDTQYF.

The genes are TRBV11-2 and TRBJ2-2. CDR3 length: 14 residues. Germline CDR1 is SGHAT and CDR2 is FQNNGV. CDR3 sequence: CASSSDPSVGELFF.

The V call is TRBV5-4, the J call TRBJ2-3; TCRdb's assignment of TRBD1 cannot be checked, as there is no DNA. The CDR3 has 15 amino acids. CDR1 and CDR2 (germline): SGHNT, YYREEE (reference sequence). Here the CDR3 reads CASSLGQKPTDTQYF. Based on the CDR3 plus reference TRBV5-4 and TRBJ2-3, the full variable domain is ETGVTQSPTHLIKTRGQQVTLRCSSQSGHNTVSWYQQALGQGPQFIFQYYREEENGRGNFPPRFSGLQFPNYSSELNVNALELDDSALYLCASSLGQKPTDTQYFGPGTRLTVL.

The chain employs TRBV2 and TRBJ2-1; TCRdb names TRBD1, which stays unverified in the absence of DNA. CDR1 is SNHLY and CDR2 is FYNNEI in the germline V gene. This CDR3 comprises 14 residues. The CDR3 protein is CANLGQGSANEQFF.

The rearrangement uses TRBV7-3 and TRBJ2-1; TCRdb proposes TRBD2, but this gene call is untestable without DNA. The CDR3 is made up of 15 amino acids. CDR1 and CDR2 (germline): SGHTA, FQGTGA. CDR3 sequence reads: CASSLGSGSYNEQFF.

V gene TRBV10-3 combines with J gene TRBJ2-5. The CDR3 sequence is 11 residues long. Germline CDR1 ENHRY, CDR2 SYGVKD. CDR3 loop: CAIRVSGTQYF.

This sequence joins TRBV6-2 or TRBV6-3 and TRBJ2-5; TCRdb's assignment of TRBD2 cannot be checked, as there is no DNA. In germline, CDR1 is MNHEY, CDR2 SVGEGT. This CDR3 has 17 residues. The chain's CDR3 is CASRPLAGGPRRETQYF.